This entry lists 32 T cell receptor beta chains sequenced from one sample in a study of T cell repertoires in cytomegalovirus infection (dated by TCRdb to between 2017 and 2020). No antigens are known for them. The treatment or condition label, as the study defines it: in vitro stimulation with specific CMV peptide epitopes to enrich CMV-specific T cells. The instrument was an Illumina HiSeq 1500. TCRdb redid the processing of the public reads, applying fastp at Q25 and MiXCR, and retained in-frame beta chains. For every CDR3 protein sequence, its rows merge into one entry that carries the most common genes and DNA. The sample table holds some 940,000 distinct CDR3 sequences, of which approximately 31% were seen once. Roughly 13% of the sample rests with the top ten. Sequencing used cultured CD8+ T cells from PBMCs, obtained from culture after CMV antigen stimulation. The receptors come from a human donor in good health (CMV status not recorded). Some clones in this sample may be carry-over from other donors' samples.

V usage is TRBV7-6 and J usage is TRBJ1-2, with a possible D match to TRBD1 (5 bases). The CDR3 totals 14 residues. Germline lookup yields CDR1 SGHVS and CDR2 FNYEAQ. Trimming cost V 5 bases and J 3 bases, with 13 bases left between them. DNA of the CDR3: TGTGCCAGCAGCCCAGGGCTACAATACTATGGCTACACCTTC. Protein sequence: CASSPGLQYYGYTF.

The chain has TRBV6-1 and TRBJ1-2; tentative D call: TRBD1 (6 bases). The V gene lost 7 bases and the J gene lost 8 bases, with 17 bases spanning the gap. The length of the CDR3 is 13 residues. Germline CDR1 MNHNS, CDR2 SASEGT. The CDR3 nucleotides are TGTGCCAGCACCCCGGGGGGGGCGCTGGGCTACACCTTC. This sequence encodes CASTPGGALGYTF.

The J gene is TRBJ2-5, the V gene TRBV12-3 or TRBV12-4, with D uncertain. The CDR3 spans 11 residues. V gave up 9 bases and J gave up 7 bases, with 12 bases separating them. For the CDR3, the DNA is TGTGCCAGTGTCCTGGATGCGACCCAGTACTTC. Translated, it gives CASVLDATQYF.

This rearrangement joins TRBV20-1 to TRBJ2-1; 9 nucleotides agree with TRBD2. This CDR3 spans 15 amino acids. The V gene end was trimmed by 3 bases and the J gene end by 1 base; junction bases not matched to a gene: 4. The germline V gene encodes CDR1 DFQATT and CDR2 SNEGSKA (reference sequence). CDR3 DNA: TGCAGTGCTAGGCAGCGGGGGGCTTCCTACAATGAGCAGTTCTTC. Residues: CSARQRGASYNEQFF.

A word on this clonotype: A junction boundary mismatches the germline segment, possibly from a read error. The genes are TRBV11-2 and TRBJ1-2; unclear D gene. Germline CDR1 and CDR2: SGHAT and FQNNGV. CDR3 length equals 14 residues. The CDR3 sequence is CASSLGRAKYGYTF. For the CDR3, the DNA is TGTGCCAGCAGTTTAGGCCGAGCTAAATATGGCTACACCTTC. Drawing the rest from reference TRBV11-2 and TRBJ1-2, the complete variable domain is EAGVAQSPRYKIIEKRQSVAFWCNPISGHATLYWYQQILGQGPKLLIQFQNNGVVDDSQLPKDRFSAERLKGVDSTLKIQPAKLEDSAVYLCASSLGRAKYGYTFGSGTRLTVV.

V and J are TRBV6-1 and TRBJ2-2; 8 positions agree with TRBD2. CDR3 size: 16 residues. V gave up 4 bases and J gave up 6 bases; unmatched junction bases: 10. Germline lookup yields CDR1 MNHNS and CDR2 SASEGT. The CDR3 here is CASSATSGKRAGELFF. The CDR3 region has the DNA TGTGCCAGCAGTGCAACTAGCGGTAAAAGAGCCGGGGAGCTGTTTTTT.

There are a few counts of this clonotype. CDR3 loop: CASSYLGGGDEQYV. The CDR3 DNA follows: TGTGCCAGCAGTTACTTAGGGGGCGGGGACGAGCAGTACGTC. The J gene is TRBJ2-7, the V gene TRBV6-6, with a tentative D call TRBD1 (7 bases). The CDR3 runs to 14 residues. CDR1 is MNHNY and CDR2 is SVGAGI in the germline V gene (reference sequence). The germline V and J ends were trimmed by 1 base and 5 bases, with 12 bases remaining between them.

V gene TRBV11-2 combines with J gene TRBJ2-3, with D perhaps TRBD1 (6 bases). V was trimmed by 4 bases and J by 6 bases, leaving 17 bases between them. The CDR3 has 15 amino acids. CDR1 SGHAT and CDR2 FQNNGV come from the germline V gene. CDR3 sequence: CASSSGEGWGDTQYF. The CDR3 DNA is TGTGCCAGCAGCTCAGGGGAAGGTTGGGGGGATACGCAGTATTTT.

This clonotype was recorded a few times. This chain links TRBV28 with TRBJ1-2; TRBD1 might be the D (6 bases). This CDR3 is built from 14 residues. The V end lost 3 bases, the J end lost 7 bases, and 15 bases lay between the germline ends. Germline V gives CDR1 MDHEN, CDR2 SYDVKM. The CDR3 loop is CASSFPGGSRGYTF. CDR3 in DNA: TGTGCCAGCAGTTTTCCGGGGGGCTCCCGTGGCTACACCTTC.

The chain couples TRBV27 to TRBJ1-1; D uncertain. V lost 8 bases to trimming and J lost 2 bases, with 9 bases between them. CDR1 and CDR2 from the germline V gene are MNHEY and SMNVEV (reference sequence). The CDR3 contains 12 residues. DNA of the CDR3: TGTGCCAGCGGACTTCGAAACACTGAAGCTTTCTTT. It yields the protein CASGLRNTEAFF.

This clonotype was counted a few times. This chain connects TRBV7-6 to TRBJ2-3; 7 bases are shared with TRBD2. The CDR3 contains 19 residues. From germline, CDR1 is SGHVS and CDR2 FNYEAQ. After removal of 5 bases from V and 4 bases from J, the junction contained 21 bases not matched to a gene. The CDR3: CASSLQRGFIGGSPDTQYF. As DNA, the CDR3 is TGTGCCAGCAGCCTTCAGCGAGGTTTTATCGGGGGGTCACCAGATACGCAGTATTTT.

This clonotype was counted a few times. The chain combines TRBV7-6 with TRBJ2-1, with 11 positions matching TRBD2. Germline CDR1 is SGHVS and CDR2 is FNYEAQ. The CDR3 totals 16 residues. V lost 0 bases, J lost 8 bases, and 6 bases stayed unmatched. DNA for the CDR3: TGTGCCAGCAGCTTAGCAAGCCTAGCGGGGGGACATGAGCAGTTCTTC. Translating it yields CASSLASLAGGHEQFF.

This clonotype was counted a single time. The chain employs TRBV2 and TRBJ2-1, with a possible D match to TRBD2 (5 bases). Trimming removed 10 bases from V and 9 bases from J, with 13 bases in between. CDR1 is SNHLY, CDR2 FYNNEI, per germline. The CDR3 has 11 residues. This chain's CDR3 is CAIPGSGEQFF. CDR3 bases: TGTGCCATCCCTGGGAGCGGTGAGCAGTTCTTC.

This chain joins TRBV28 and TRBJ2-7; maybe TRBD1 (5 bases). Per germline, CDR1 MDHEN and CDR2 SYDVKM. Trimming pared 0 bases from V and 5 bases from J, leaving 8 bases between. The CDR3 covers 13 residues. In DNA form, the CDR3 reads TGTGCCAGCAGTTTATGGCAGGGCCACGAGCAGTACGTC. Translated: CASSLWQGHEQYV.

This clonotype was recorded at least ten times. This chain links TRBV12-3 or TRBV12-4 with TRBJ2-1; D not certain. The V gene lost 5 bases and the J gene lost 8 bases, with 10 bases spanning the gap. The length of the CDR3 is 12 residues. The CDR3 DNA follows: TGTGCCAGCAGTACACCTGGGGATGAGCAGTTCTTC. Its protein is CASSTPGDEQFF.

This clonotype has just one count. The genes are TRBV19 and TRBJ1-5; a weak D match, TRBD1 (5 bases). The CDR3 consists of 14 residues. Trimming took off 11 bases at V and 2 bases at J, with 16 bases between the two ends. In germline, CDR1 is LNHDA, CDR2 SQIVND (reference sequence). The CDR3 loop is CACCARGGNQPQHF. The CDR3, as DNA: TGTGCCTGCTGTGCACGGGGGGGCAATCAGCCCCAGCATTTT.

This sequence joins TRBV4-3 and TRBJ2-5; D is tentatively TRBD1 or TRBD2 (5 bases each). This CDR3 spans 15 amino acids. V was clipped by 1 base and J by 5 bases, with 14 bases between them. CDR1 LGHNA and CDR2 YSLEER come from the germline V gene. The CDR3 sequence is CASSQVWDLGETQYF. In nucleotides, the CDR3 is TGCGCCAGCAGCCAAGTTTGGGACCTCGGGGAGACCCAGTACTTC.

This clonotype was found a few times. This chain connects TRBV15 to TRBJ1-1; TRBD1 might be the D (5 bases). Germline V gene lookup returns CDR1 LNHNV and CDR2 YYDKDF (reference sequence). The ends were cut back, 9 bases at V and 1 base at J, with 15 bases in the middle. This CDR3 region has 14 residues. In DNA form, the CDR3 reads TGTGCCACTAGGAGAGGGGCTACGAACACTGAAGCTTTCTTT. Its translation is CATRRGATNTEAFF.

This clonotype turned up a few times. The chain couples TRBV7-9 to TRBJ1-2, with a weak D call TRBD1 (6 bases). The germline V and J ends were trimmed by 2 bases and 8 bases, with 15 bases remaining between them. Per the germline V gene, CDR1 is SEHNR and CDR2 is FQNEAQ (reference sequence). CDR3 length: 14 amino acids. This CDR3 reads CASSLNTGLYGYTF. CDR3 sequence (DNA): TGTGCCAGCAGCTTAAATACAGGGTTATACGGCTACACCTTC.

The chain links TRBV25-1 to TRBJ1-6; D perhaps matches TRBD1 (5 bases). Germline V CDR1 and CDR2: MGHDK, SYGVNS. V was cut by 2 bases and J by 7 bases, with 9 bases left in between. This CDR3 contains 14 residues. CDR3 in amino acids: CASSERRGNSPLHF. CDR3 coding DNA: TGTGCCAGCAGTGAACGCCGGGGCAATTCACCCCTCCACTTT.

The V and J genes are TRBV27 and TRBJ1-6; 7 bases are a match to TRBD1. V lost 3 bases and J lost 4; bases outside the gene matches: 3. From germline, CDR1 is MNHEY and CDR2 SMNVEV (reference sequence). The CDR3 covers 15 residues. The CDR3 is CASSFPGGYNSPLHF. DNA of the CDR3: TGTGCCAGCAGTTTTCCAGGGGGGTATAATTCACCCCTCCACTTT.

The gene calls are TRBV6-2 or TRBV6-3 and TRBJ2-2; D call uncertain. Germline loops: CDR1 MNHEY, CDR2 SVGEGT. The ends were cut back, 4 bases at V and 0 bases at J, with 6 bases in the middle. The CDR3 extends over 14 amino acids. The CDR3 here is CASSSQTNTGELFF. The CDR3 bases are TGTGCCAGCAGTTCCCAGACGAACACCGGGGAGCTGTTTTTT.

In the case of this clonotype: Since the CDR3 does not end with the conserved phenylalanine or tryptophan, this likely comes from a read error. The CDR3 protein is CASSHTIAGEGYNEQFS. The CDR3 DNA reads TGTGCCAGCAGTCATACGATAGCGGGGGAGGGTTACAATGAGCAGTTCTCC. The chain recombines TRBV6-2 or TRBV6-3 with TRBJ2-1, with 9 bases fitting TRBD2. J was trimmed by 4 bases and V by 5 bases; bases with no gene match: 12. The CDR3 sequence is 17 residues long. Germline V CDR1 and CDR2: MNHEY, SVGEGT.

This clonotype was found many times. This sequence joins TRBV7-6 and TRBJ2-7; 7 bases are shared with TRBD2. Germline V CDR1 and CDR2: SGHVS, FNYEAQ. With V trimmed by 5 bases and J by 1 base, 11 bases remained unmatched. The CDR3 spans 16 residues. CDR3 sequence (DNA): TGTGCCAGCAGCCCCAGCGTGGGAGGGATATCCTACGAGCAGTACTTC. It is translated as CASSPSVGGISYEQYF.

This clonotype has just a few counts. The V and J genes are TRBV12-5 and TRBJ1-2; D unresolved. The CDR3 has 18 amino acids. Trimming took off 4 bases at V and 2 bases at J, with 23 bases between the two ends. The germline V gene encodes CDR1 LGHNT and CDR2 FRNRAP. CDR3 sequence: CASGSPGENLRANYGYTF. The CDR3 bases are TGTGCTAGTGGTTCCCCCGGGGAGAACTTACGGGCCAACTATGGCTACACCTTC.

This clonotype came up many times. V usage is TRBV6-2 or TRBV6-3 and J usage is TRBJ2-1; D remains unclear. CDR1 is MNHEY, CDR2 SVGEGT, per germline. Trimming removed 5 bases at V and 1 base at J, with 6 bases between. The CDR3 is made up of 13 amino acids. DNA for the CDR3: TGTGCCAGCAGTATGTTGTCCTACAATGAGCAGTTCTTC. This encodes CASSMLSYNEQFF.

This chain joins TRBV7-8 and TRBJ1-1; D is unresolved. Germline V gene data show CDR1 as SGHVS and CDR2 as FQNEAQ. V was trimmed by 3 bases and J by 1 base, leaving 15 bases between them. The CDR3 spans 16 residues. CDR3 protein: CASSFRLYTSNTEAFF. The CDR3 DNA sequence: TGTGCCAGCAGCTTCAGGTTATACACGTCGAACACTGAAGCTTTCTTT.

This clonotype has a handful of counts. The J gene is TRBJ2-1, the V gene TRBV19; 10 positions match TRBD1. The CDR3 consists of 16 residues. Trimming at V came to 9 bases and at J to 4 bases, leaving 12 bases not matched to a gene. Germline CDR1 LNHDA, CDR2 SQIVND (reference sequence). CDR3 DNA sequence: TGTGCCAGCCTTCCCGGAGGACAGGGGGGGTACAATGAGCAGTTCTTC. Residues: CASLPGGQGGYNEQFF.

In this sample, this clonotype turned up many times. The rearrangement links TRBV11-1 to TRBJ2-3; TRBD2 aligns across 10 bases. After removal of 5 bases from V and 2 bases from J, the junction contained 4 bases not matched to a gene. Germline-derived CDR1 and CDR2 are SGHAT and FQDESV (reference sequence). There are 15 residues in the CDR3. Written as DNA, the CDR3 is TGTGCCAGCAGCCCCGGACTAGCGGTCACAGATACGCAGTATTTT. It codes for CASSPGLAVTDTQYF.

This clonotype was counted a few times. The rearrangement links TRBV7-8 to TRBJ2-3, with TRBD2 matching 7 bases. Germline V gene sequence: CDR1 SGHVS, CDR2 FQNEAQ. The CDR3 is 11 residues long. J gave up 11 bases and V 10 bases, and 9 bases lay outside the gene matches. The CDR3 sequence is CATLGGGWQYF. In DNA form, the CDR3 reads TGTGCCACTTTGGGGGGGGGTTGGCAGTATTTT.

CDR3 sequence reads: CASSYSRFGTEAFF. CDR3 bases: TGTGCCAGCAGTTACTCGAGATTCGGGACTGAAGCTTTCTTT. This chain links TRBV6-5 with TRBJ1-1, with D unresolved. The V gene lost 0 bases and the J gene lost 5 bases, with 10 bases spanning the gap. CDR3 length: 14 amino acids. Germline assignment: CDR1 MNHEY and CDR2 SVGAGI.

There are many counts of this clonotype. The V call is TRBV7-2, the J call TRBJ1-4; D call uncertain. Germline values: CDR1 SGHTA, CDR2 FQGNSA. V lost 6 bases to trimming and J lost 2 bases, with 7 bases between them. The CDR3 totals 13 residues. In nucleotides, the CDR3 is TGTGCCAGCAGGGACGGGACTAATGAAAAACTGTTTTTT. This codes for CASRDGTNEKLFF.